The rows below give T cell receptor beta chains drawn from one sample of a study of monozygotic twins with inflammatory bowel disease. Reanalyzing the 5' RACE reads, TCRdb keeps one entry per CDR3 protein, without DNA. Its clone listing holds more than 350,000 distinct CDR3 sequences. Sample: blood. These receptors came from a human donor with ulcerative colitis or Crohn's disease, or a healthy co-twin of an affected twin (not recorded which). CDR3s include the opening cysteine and the closing phenylalanine or tryptophan.

j_call	v_call	cdr3_aa
TRBJ2-1	TRBV4-3	CASAPRRSDEQFF
TRBJ2-5	TRBV7-2	CASTQGRETQYF
TRBJ2-7	TRBV14	CASSPTKPPYEQYF
TRBJ1-1	TRBV5-1	CASSHGTGETEDFF
TRBJ2-7	TRBV15	CATSRDLQGGPYEQYF
TRBJ1-2	TRBV4-3	CASSQGLSPEGYTF
TRBJ2-1	TRBV6-6	CASSYVSANEQFF
TRBJ1-2	TRBV7-3	CASSFSGGSGYTF
TRBJ1-2	TRBV30	CAWADGANYGYIF
TRBJ2-1	TRBV24-1	CATSAPLGSSYNEQFF
TRBJ1-3	TRBV7-9	CASSFWVTGNTIYF
TRBJ1-1	TRBV11-2	CASSLEAVTEAFF
TRBJ1-5	TRBV10-3	CAISDGTGNQPQHF
TRBJ1-5	TRBV6-1	CASTPSGPGNQPQHF
TRBJ1-2	TRBV20-1	CSAARGQGYGYTF
TRBJ2-5	TRBV29-1	CSAQRGLGETQYF
TRBJ2-5	TRBV30	CAGGYSGETQYF
TRBJ2-1	TRBV20-1	CSATNRGQDNEQFF
TRBJ2-3	TRBV10-3	CAISGATGGDTQYF
TRBJ2-1	TRBV7-3	CASSPTSGGGNEQFF
TRBJ2-2	TRBV30	CAWRSRETGELFF
TRBJ1-2	TRBV28	CASSFGGSGYTF
TRBJ2-7	TRBV9	CASSVGTSGIHEQYF
TRBJ2-1	TRBV12-3/TRBV12-4	CASSSSGSFGEQFF
TRBJ1-1	TRBV18	CASSPGTGGITEAFF
TRBJ1-1	TRBV18	CASSPFSQGSLTEAFF
TRBJ2-2	TRBV24-1	CATSDPGHWNTGELFF
TRBJ2-2	TRBV19	CASSVGLAVTGELFF
TRBJ2-7	TRBV5-1	CASSFGREQYF
TRBJ2-7	TRBV28	CASQSHYEQYF
TRBJ2-1	TRBV12-3/TRBV12-4	CASTAGTSGGNQFF
TRBJ2-5	TRBV5-1	CASSLTTGTGRGPQYF
TRBJ2-1	TRBV5-1	CASSSPWGGEQFF
TRBJ2-1	TRBV4-1	CASSEGPAGSSYNEQFF
TRBJ2-4	TRBV7-2	CASSFVVTGKAKNIQYF
TRBJ2-3	TRBV19	CASSSAGGGTDTQYF
TRBJ2-7	TRBV30	CAWSKSTYEQYF
TRBJ2-1	TRBV20-1	CSAGGLTSEQFF
TRBJ2-1	TRBV6-5	CASSSSTSGRDEQFF
TRBJ1-2	TRBV6-5	CASSYDGSGYTF
TRBJ2-7	TRBV28	CASARKGLRSYEQYF
TRBJ2-3	TRBV5-1	CASHFVPSTDTQYF
TRBJ2-6	TRBV7-8	CASSLRLGQGLSGANVLTF